A selection of T cell receptor beta chains follows, all from one sample in a study of T cell responses to AZD1222 COVID-19 vaccine. The assay was immunoSEQ multiplex PCR, and TCRdb's table has in-frame clones only and misses some. The table shows roughly 150,000 clones, with around 85% occurring only once. The material sequenced was peripheral blood, taken 28 days after the second AZD1222 dose. These receptors all come from an adult who received the AZD1222 COVID-19 vaccine. Both conserved end residues are part of each CDR3. Size tells how often a clone was seen (once, few, many) or the class of an expanded clone, and some rows leave it out.

size: .
length: 13
J: TRBJ2-1
V: TRBV15
CDR3: CATSSYRYNEQFF

size: .
length: 17
J: TRBJ1-2
V: TRBV27
CDR3: CASSREYLRVAFYGYTF

size: once
length: 14
J: TRBJ2-7
V: TRBV18
CDR3: CASSPLLDSYEQYF

size: .
length: 16
J: TRBJ2-4
V: TRBV27
CDR3: CASSGFSGGPKDIQYF

size: .
length: 16
J: TRBJ2-6
V: TRBV4-3
CDR3: CASSHGDFTGANVLTF

size: .
length: 14
J: TRBJ2-5
V: TRBV3-1/TRBV3-2
CDR3: CASSQGGKAETQYF

size: .
length: 14
J: TRBJ2-3
V: TRBV6-5
CDR3: CASSILGSTDTQYF

size: .
length: 13
J: TRBJ1-4
V: TRBV6-5
CDR3: CASSTGSYEKLFF

size: .
length: 14
J: TRBJ2-3
V: TRBV13
CDR3: CASSSVAITDTQYF

size: .
length: 17
J: TRBJ2-2
V: TRBV5-1
CDR3: CASSHPTRDTYTGELFF

size: .
length: 16
J: TRBJ2-7
V: TRBV19
CDR3: CASSAQQLDRPYEQYF

size: .
length: 16
J: TRBJ2-7
V: TRBV27
CDR3: CASSRLPTGVAYEQYF

size: few
length: 15
J: TRBJ1-6
V: TRBV5-1
CDR3: CASSLSGQGIGALHF

size: .
length: 16
J: TRBJ1-3
V: TRBV4-1
CDR3: CASSQAGLLSGNTIYF

size: .
length: 16
J: TRBJ1-2
V: TRBV6-1
CDR3: CASSEALWTGPGGYTF

size: .
length: 14
J: TRBJ2-3
V: TRBV7-2
CDR3: CASSFSPNTDTQYF

size: .
length: 16
J: TRBJ2-5
V: TRBV6-1
CDR3: CASSENKRGGRETQYF

size: .
length: 17
J: TRBJ1-2
V: TRBV21-1
CDR3: CASSKGTGSERGGGYTF

size: .
length: 15
J: TRBJ1-1
V: TRBV3-1/TRBV3-2
CDR3: CASSQDMAGLTEAFF

size: .
length: 14
J: TRBJ2-2
V: TRBV5-4
CDR3: CASSLAGITGELFF

size: .
length: 12
J: TRBJ2-7
V: TRBV5-6
CDR3: CASSGSSYEQYF

size: .
length: 17
J: TRBJ2-3
V: TRBV3-1/TRBV3-2
CDR3: CASSRSGLAAHTDTQYF

size: .
length: 16
J: TRBJ1-3
V: TRBV5-1
CDR3: CASSPGNQISGNTIYF

size: .
length: 14
J: TRBJ2-7
V: TRBV5-1
CDR3: CASSLGSGAWEQYF

size: .
length: 16
J: TRBJ1-6
V: TRBV5-1
CDR3: CASSLAVGRRDSPLHF

size: .
length: 14
J: TRBJ2-7
V: TRBV29-1
CDR3: CSVEVRGSSYEQYF

size: .
length: 15
J: TRBJ1-2
V: TRBV19
CDR3: CASSIKTHIPYGYTF

size: .
length: 14
J: TRBJ1-2
V: TRBV5-4
CDR3: CASRVWEAGGGYTF

size: .
length: 15
J: TRBJ2-5
V: TRBV5-4
CDR3: CASRAWGTGQETQYF

size: .
length: 14
J: TRBJ1-1
V: TRBV6-5
CDR3: CASSYATGSTEAFF